Below are 3 T cell receptor beta chains sequenced from a single sample in a study of blood T cell repertoires in COVID-19. TCRdb's copy holds only in-frame clones and misses some; the assay was immunoSEQ multiplex PCR. The sample records 200,000 to 300,000 clones, about nine tenths being singletons. Source material: PBMCs or T cells enriched from blood (not recorded which). The receptor set was obtained from a young woman who had recovered from COVID-19.

J is TRBJ2-1 and V is TRBV2; possibly TRBD1 for D (7 bases). The CDR3 consists of 16 residues. Germline V gives CDR1 SNHLY, CDR2 FYNNEI. Trimming took 2 bases from V and 7 from J, leaving 18 bases between them. CDR3 nucleotide sequence: TGTGCCAGCAGTGAATCTGGGGCAGGGGGGTATAATGAGCAGTTCTTC. This codes for CASSESGAGGYNEQFF. Drawing the rest from reference TRBV2 and TRBJ2-1, the complete variable domain is EPEVTQTPSHQVTQMGQEVILRCVPISNHLYFYWYRQILGQKVEFLVSFYNNEISEKSEIFDDQFSVERPDGSNFTLKIRSTKLEDSAMYFCASSESGAGGYNEQFFGPGTRLTVL.

The rearrangement uses TRBV12-3 or TRBV12-4 and TRBJ1-3; D unresolved. The V end lost 5 bases, the J end lost 0 bases, and 2 bases lay between the germline ends. The CDR3 covers 12 residues. CDR3 sequence: CASSLSGNTIYF. CDR3 nucleotide sequence: TGTGCCAGCAGTCTCTCTGGAAACACCATATATTTT.

This chain links TRBV7-2 with TRBJ2-2; D gene ambiguous. The CDR3 extends over 13 amino acids. The germline V gene has CDR1 SGHTA and CDR2 FQGNSA. The germline V and J ends were trimmed by 4 bases and 0 bases, with 3 bases remaining between them. In nucleotides, the CDR3 is TGTGCCAGCAGCTCTACGAACACCGGGGAGCTGTTTTTT. Protein sequence: CASSSTNTGELFF. The whole variable domain, remainder taken from reference TRBV7-2 and TRBJ2-2, is GAGVSQSPSNKVTEKGKDVELRCDPISGHTALYWYRQSLGQGLEFLIYFQGNSAPDKSGLPSDRFSAERTGGSVSTLTIQRTQQEDSAVYLCASSSTNTGELFFGEGSRLTVL.